This note documents a single T cell receptor (beta chain) sequence. No cognate antigen has been identified for it. There are no base qualities to consult, and no much larger clone falls within one base. From the germline V gene (reference sequence), CDR1 is GTSNPN and CDR2 is SVGIG. The CDR3 goes from the cysteine to the phenylalanine over 14 residues. Only CDR3 DNA remains: 42 bases, in frame from the first base. Trimming leaves V shorter by 6 bases and J shorter by 0 bases, with the junction holding 8 bases beyond the gene matches. The donors belonged to the validation cohort of around 120 subjects, which was separate from the roughly 680-subject first cohort. The record originates from a study of cytomegalovirus exposure and HLA in healthy donors (dated by TCRdb to about 2017). The study in broad terms: According to a later analysis, the approximately 120 validation repertoires were produced on the same platform as the 666 repertoires of the first cohort. The study was designed to test whether signatures of past pathogen exposure could be identified by cataloging public T cell receptors. In addition to the first cohort of hundreds of subjects, a separate validation cohort of 130 or so different subjects was used. High-throughput TCR immunosequencing, statistical association of individual TCRs with disease status, and machine learning were combined to predict cytomegalovirus infection status. Paper-wide results and their limitations: A few of the identified cytomegalovirus-associated TCR beta chains were confirmed in vitro to be specific for cytomegalovirus antigens. All 120 or so repertoires were used to score co-occurrence in the validation cohort in a later analysis, because that analysis had no HLA typing for the cohort. Cytomegalovirus status was reported to be diagnosed by the classifier with high specificity and sensitivity in both the original and validation cohorts. The study gave a list of 150 to 200 TCR beta chains associated with cytomegalovirus. Across donors, most TCR sequences were observed very rarely, whereas some public TCRs were present in many individuals. According to the authors, the approach could potentially be generalized to other disease states and immunological phenotypes. In a later analysis, TCRs clustered in the first cohort were found to also tend to co-occur in the 120 validation repertoires, with over 90% of cluster scores above 0.

The protocol used for the library was the immunoSEQ multiplex PCR assay. The study's own analysis went as follows. A statistical classification framework was built for diagnosing cytomegalovirus status from the catalog of TCR beta chain sequences. TCRdb obtained this table from immuneACCESS and retained in-frame rearrangements with V and J assigned. These tables miss some clones; where compared with another copy, unresolved V genes account for less than half of the shortfall, and the remainder is unexplained. V and J calls and clone size are given by that table; D and trimming were obtained from the DNA. The sample has some 170,000 clones on record, roughly nine tenths of them singletons. The ten biggest clones cover around a tenth of the sample.

The chain is assembled from TRBV30 and TRBJ2-7; 7 bases in the junction line up with TRBD2. The source material was PBMCs. This sequence originates from a young woman in good health and CMV-seropositive. The CDR3 protein: CACTKRGNSYEQYF. The bases read TGTGCCTGTACGAAGCGGGGCAACTCCTACGAGCAGTACTTC.